One and the same sample provided the 29 T cell receptor beta chains below, sequenced in a study of blood T cell repertoires in COVID-19. Profiled with immunoSEQ multiplex PCR; TCRdb holds only in-frame clones, not every one. Of more than 300,000 clones listed, 88% are singletons. Sample: PBMCs or T cells enriched from blood (not recorded which). The receptor source for this set is a young woman who had recovered from COVID-19.

CDR3 sequence reads: CASSPWTSGGYNEQFF. CDR3 nucleotides: TGTGCCAGCAGCCCCTGGACTAGCGGGGGCTACAATGAGCAGTTCTTC. The rearrangement joins TRBV9 to TRBJ2-1, with TRBD2 matching over 13 bases. Germline V gene lookup returns CDR1 SGDLS and CDR2 YYNGEE. The CDR3 totals 16 residues. V lost 4 bases to trimming and J lost 3 bases; unmatched junction nucleotides: 4. The full variable domain, completed using reference TRBV9 and TRBJ2-1, is DSGVTQTPKHLITATGQRVTLRCSPRSGDLSVYWYQQSLDQGLQFLIQYYNGEERAKGNILERFSAQQFPDLHSELNLSSLELGDSALYFCASSPWTSGGYNEQFFGPGTRLTVL.

V and J are TRBV2 and TRBJ1-5, with 7 bases aligning to TRBD1. V gave up 7 bases and J gave up 7 bases; unmatched junction bases: 10. CDR3 length: 14 amino acids. The germline V gene has CDR1 SNHLY and CDR2 FYNNEI. The CDR3, as DNA: TGTGCCAGCACGGGGCAGGGGGTAGGGCAGCCCCAGCATTTT. Its translation is CASTGQGVGQPQHF. Combining the CDR3 with reference TRBV2 and TRBJ1-5 gives the whole variable domain EPEVTQTPSHQVTQMGQEVILRCVPISNHLYFYWYRQILGQKVEFLVSFYNNEISEKSEIFDDQFSVERPDGSNFTLKIRSTKLEDSAMYFCASTGQGVGQPQHFGDGTRLSIL.

The chain employs TRBV4-1 and TRBJ1-2, with a possible D match to TRBD1 (5 bases). V was cut by 0 bases and J by 4 bases, with 18 bases left in between. The CDR3 is 17 amino acids. The germline CDR1 and CDR2 sequences are MGHRA and YSYEKL. CDR3 nucleotides: TGCGCCAGCAGCCAAGATCCCAGGCAGGGCGCTGGCTATGGCTACACCTTC. Translated, it gives CASSQDPRQGAGYGYTF.

The CDR3 DNA is TGCAGCGGCCAACAGGCCGAGAACACTGAAGCTTTCTTT. Protein: CSGQQAENTEAFF. The chain recombines TRBV29-1 with TRBJ1-1; D is possibly TRBD1 (5 bases). V lost 7 bases, J lost 1 base, and 13 bases lay in between. This CDR3 comprises 13 residues. Germline CDR1 is SQVTM and CDR2 is ANQGSEA.

This rearrangement joins TRBV7-9 to TRBJ1-6; 7 bases are a match to TRBD1. Looked up from germline, CDR1 is SEHNR and CDR2 is FQNEAQ (reference sequence). This CDR3 spans 15 amino acids. V was clipped by 2 bases and J by 9 bases; unmatched bases: 7. The CDR3 is CASSLLVGGSSPLHF. CDR3 bases: TGTGCCAGCAGCTTACTGGTAGGGGGCAGTTCACCCCTCCACTTT.

The V call is TRBV9, the J call TRBJ2-6, with TRBD1 as a possible D gene (6 bases). CDR3 size: 19 residues. V lost 4 bases and J lost 0, with 20 bases in between. Germline V lookup: CDR1 SGDLS, CDR2 YYNGEE. CDR3 sequence reads: CASSSPLSRDNSGANVLTF. The CDR3 coding sequence is TGTGCCAGCAGCTCCCCTTTATCCCGGGACAACTCTGGGGCCAACGTCCTGACTTTC. The complete variable domain, with remaining parts taken from reference TRBV9 and TRBJ2-6, reads DSGVTQTPKHLITATGQRVTLRCSPRSGDLSVYWYQQSLDQGLQFLIQYYNGEERAKGNILERFSAQQFPDLHSELNLSSLELGDSALYFCASSSPLSRDNSGANVLTFGAGSRLTVL.

The rearrangement links TRBV30 to TRBJ1-2; D might be TRBD1 (6 bases). In germline, CDR1 is GTSNPN, CDR2 SVGIG (reference sequence). Trimming removed 4 bases from V and 4 bases from J, with 16 bases in between. This CDR3 is built from 14 residues. In DNA, the CDR3 is TGTGCCTGGACGAGACAGGACCCCTCCTATGGCTACACCTTC. This translates into CAWTRQDPSYGYTF.

The CDR3 spells CAIADSGRWNQPQHF. The CDR3 bases are TGTGCCATTGCCGATTCGGGGAGGTGGAATCAGCCCCAGCATTTT. The chain carries TRBV19 and TRBJ1-5; no definite D call. The CDR3 runs 15 residues. Trimming took off 10 bases at V and 4 bases at J, with 20 bases between the two ends. Looked up from germline, CDR1 is LNHDA and CDR2 is SQIVND (reference sequence).

The chain is built from TRBV9 and TRBJ1-2; TRBD1 is a possible D gene (5 bases). V lost 4 bases, J lost 6 bases, and 10 bases lay in between. The CDR3 contains 12 residues. Germline assignment: CDR1 SGDLS and CDR2 YYNGEE. The CDR3 sequence: CASSSGTHGYTF. The CDR3 DNA reads as TGTGCCAGCAGCTCAGGGACTCATGGCTACACCTTC.

In this sample, this clone turned up once. V is TRBV3-1 (or the pseudogene TRBV3-2) and J is TRBJ2-1; D is perhaps TRBD1 (5 bases). Germline V CDR1 and CDR2: LGHDT, YNNKEL (reference sequence). Trimming cost V 4 bases and J 6 bases, with 16 bases left between them. The CDR3 runs 15 residues. The CDR3 reads CASSRSFMQGNEQFF. In nucleotides, the CDR3 is TGTGCCAGCAGCCGCAGTTTTATGCAGGGCAATGAGCAGTTCTTC.

This clone was recorded once. This chain links TRBV29-1 with TRBJ2-3, with 11 nucleotides matching TRBD2. In germline, CDR1 is SQVTM, CDR2 ANQGSEA. V dropped 2 bases and J dropped 5; count of bases not matched to a gene: 3. CDR3 length: 14 amino acids. CDR3 residues: CSVELAGGRDTQYF. In DNA, the CDR3 is TGCAGCGTTGAACTAGCGGGGGGAAGAGATACGCAGTATTTT.

A single count supports this clone. The chain recombines TRBV27 with TRBJ1-1, with TRBD1 identical over 7 bases. The CDR3 length is 15 residues. The V gene end was trimmed by 3 bases and the J gene end by 0 bases; junction bases not matched to a gene: 4. CDR1 is MNHEY and CDR2 is SMNVEV in the germline V gene (reference sequence). CDR3 amino acids: CASSFSGTVNTEAFF. The DNA for the CDR3 is TGTGCCAGCAGTTTCAGTGGGACAGTGAACACTGAAGCTTTCTTT.

The genes are TRBV2 and TRBJ1-1; perhaps TRBD1 as D (6 bases). Germline V gene data show CDR1 as SNHLY and CDR2 as FYNNEI. Between the trimmed V and J ends, which lost 7 bases and 6 bases, there was a span of 18 bases. This CDR3 is built from 14 residues. The CDR3 region is CASKWNQGPAEAFF. CDR3 DNA sequence: TGTGCCAGCAAGTGGAATCAGGGGCCGGCTGAAGCTTTCTTT.

The V and J genes are TRBV10-3 and TRBJ1-2; D is possibly TRBD1 (5 bases). Germline V gene data show CDR1 as ENHRY and CDR2 as SYGVKD. Trimming cost V 0 bases and J 7 bases, with 9 bases left between them. The CDR3 consists of 13 residues. This CDR3 reads CAISESQGSGYTF. In DNA, the CDR3 is TGTGCCATCAGTGAGTCGCAGGGTTCTGGCTACACCTTC.

The chain links TRBV3-1 (or the pseudogene TRBV3-2) to TRBJ1-1, with TRBD1 identical over 8 bases. J lost 6 bases, V lost 4 bases, and 7 bases had no gene match. Germline V CDR1 and CDR2: LGHDT, YNNKEL (reference sequence). The CDR3 consists of 14 residues. The CDR3 loop reads CASSLDGRGPEAFF. CDR3 nucleotide sequence: TGTGCCAGCAGCCTTGATGGCAGGGGGCCTGAAGCTTTCTTT.

The rearrangement uses TRBV10-1 and TRBJ2-7; the match to TRBD1 covers 7 bases. This CDR3 has 15 amino acids. Germline V gives CDR1 WNHNN, CDR2 SYGVQD (reference sequence). Unmatched junction bases numbered 8, after V lost 3 bases and J lost 3 bases. The CDR3 region has the DNA TGCGCCAGCAGTGACGACAGGGTGGGATTCTACGAGCAGTACTTC. It codes for CASSDDRVGFYEQYF.

In regard to this clone: A read error may produce the germline difference seen at one junction end. J is TRBJ1-4 and V is TRBV6-2 or TRBV6-3; no clear D gene. The germline CDR1 and CDR2 sequences are MNHEY and SVGEGT. The CDR3 spans 14 residues. CDR3 protein: CASRYSSLPEKLFF. In DNA form, the CDR3 reads TGTGCCAGCAGATACTCCTCTCTCCCGGAAAAACTGTTTTTT.

This clone was found once. V and J are TRBV5-8 and TRBJ2-3, with D possibly TRBD2 on 6 matching bases. The CDR3 loop spans 14 amino acids. V lost 4 bases and J 2 bases, leaving 11 bases between the germline ends. CDR1 is SGHTS and CDR2 is YDEGEE in the germline V gene. The CDR3 spells CASSLRGTTDTQYF. The CDR3 DNA reads as TGTGCCAGCAGCCTGCGGGGAACCACAGATACGCAGTATTTT.

This rearrangement joins TRBV4-1 to TRBJ1-1; D is perhaps TRBD1 (6 bases). The CDR3 covers 15 residues. V shed 4 bases and J shed 4 bases, with 16 bases lying between them. The germline V gene encodes CDR1 MGHRA and CDR2 YSYEKL. The CDR3 sequence: CASSPGGGGGTEAFF. The CDR3 region has the DNA TGCGCCAGCAGCCCCGGGGGCGGGGGAGGCACTGAAGCTTTCTTT.

Only one count was recorded for this clone. The chain recombines TRBV27 with TRBJ1-6; 11 bases line up with TRBD1. With V trimmed by 1 base and J by 9 bases, 8 bases remained unmatched. This CDR3 spans 17 amino acids. Germline CDR1 MNHEY, CDR2 SMNVEV (reference sequence). CDR3: CASSLLDAGTGGSPLHF. The DNA of the CDR3 is TGTGCCAGCAGTTTATTGGACGCCGGGACAGGGGGTTCACCCCTCCACTTT.

The J gene is TRBJ2-7, the V gene TRBV5-4; 10 positions agree with TRBD1. The trim removed 4 bases at V and 7 bases at J, leaving 8 bases unmatched. The CDR3 spans 14 residues. Per the germline V gene, CDR1 is SGHNT and CDR2 is YYREEE (reference sequence). CDR3 DNA: TGTGCCAGCAGCCCCCGACAGGGGGCGCGTGAGCAGTACTTC. It specifies CASSPRQGAREQYF.

V gene TRBV19 combines with J gene TRBJ1-6; D may be TRBD1 (5 bases). CDR3 length: 15 amino acids. Germline V lookup: CDR1 LNHDA, CDR2 SQIVND (reference sequence). V lost 3 bases, J lost 0 bases, and 6 bases lay in between. The CDR3: CASSMGGSYNSPLHF. The CDR3, as DNA: TGTGCCAGTAGTATGGGGGGCTCCTATAATTCACCCCTCCACTTT.

The chain couples TRBV19 to TRBJ1-1; D may be TRBD1 (6 bases). Germline values: CDR1 LNHDA, CDR2 SQIVND (reference sequence). This CDR3 region has 14 residues. V was clipped by 5 bases and J by 5 bases, with 15 bases between them. In DNA, the CDR3 is TGTGCCAGTAGTGCCAAGGGGGGGGGTACTGAAGCTTTCTTT. Protein: CASSAKGGGTEAFF.

In its sample, this clone was seen once. The chain's CDR3 is CASSQVSGPYSNQPQHF. The CDR3 bases are TGTGCCAGCAGCCAGGTATCAGGCCCTTATAGCAATCAGCCCCAGCATTTT. The J gene is TRBJ1-5, the V gene TRBV5-5, with unresolved D. V lost 4 bases to trimming and J lost 0 bases, with 17 bases between them. Germline CDR1 SGHKS, CDR2 YYEKEE (reference sequence). CDR3 length: 17 amino acids.

The chain couples TRBV27 to TRBJ1-2; 7 bases map to TRBD1. The J segment lost 2 bases and the V segment lost 3 bases, leaving 9 bases of the junction unmatched. This CDR3 has 16 amino acids. The germline V gene encodes CDR1 MNHEY and CDR2 SMNVEV (reference sequence). CDR3 nucleotides: TGTGCCAGCAGTTTTGGCGGGACAGCCCAAAACTATGGCTACACCTTC. Translating gives CASSFGGTAQNYGYTF.

The V call is TRBV7-2, the J call TRBJ2-7, with 9 bases fitting TRBD2. The CDR3 is 16 amino acids. Trimming at V came to 5 bases and at J to 2 bases, leaving 10 bases not matched to a gene. Germline-derived CDR1 and CDR2 are SGHTA and FQGNSA. CDR3 residues: CASSGRGGGAPYEQYF. In DNA form, the CDR3 reads TGTGCCAGCAGCGGCAGAGGCGGGGGGGCCCCCTACGAGCAGTACTTC.

The rearrangement joins TRBV4-1 to TRBJ2-3, with D possibly TRBD1 on 6 matching bases. Germline loops: CDR1 MGHRA, CDR2 YSYEKL. The CDR3 has 15 amino acids. Trimming took 1 base from V and 2 from J, leaving 10 bases between them. CDR3 residues: CASSQVGANTDTQYF. The CDR3, as DNA: TGCGCCAGCAGCCAAGTGGGGGCTAACACAGATACGCAGTATTTT.

The chain is built from TRBV3-1 (or the pseudogene TRBV3-2) and TRBJ1-2; D might be TRBD1 (6 bases). The CDR3 runs 15 residues. Germline CDR1 and CDR2: LGHDT and YNNKEL (reference sequence). V was trimmed by 1 base and J by 6 bases, leaving 15 bases between them. CDR3 protein: CASSQASGGTHGYTF. Written as DNA, the CDR3 is TGTGCCAGCAGCCAAGCCTCTGGGGGCACACATGGCTACACCTTC.

The chain is built from TRBV12-5 and TRBJ2-1; 10 nucleotides align to TRBD2. CDR3 length: 16 residues. V was pared by 0 bases and J by 7 bases, with 6 bases of the junction left unmatched. Germline V gene data show CDR1 as LGHNT and CDR2 as FRNRAP. As DNA, the CDR3 is TGTGCTAGTGGTTTGGTACAACTAGCGGGGAGAAATGAGCAGTTCTTC. It translates to CASGLVQLAGRNEQFF. The full variable domain, rest sourced from reference TRBV12-5 and TRBJ2-1, is DARVTQTPRHKVTEMGQEVTMRCQPILGHNTVFWYRQTMMQGLELLAYFRNRAPLDDSGMPKDRFSAEMPDATLATLKIQPSEPRDSAVYFCASGLVQLAGRNEQFFGPGTRLTVL.